This T cell receptor (beta chain) was captured by sequencing in a study of Tregs in tolerant kidney transplant recipients. Related graft donors supplied nonmyeloablative bone marrow transplants, and mixed chimerism was transient. TCRdb's copy holds only in-frame clones and misses some; the assay was immunoSEQ multiplex PCR. This table holds tens of thousands of clones, roughly 90% found once. This clone was observed a single time. Germline V lookup: CDR1 SEHNR, CDR2 FQNEAQ (reference sequence). This CDR3 has 13 residues. V was clipped by 6 bases and J by 5 bases, with 13 bases between them. This specimen was CD4+ T cells from blood (PBMCs), taken 24 months after the transplant. The receptor was isolated from a human patient who received a combined kidney and bone marrow transplant. Among the T cells, some may be from the graft donor. The chain links TRBV7-9 to TRBJ2-5, with a tentative D call TRBD2 (5 bases). CDR3: CASSFGPGETQYF. CDR3 in DNA: TGTGCCAGCAGTTTCGGTCCGGGGGAGACCCAGTACTTC.